This T cell receptor (beta chain) was recovered during a study of blood T cell repertoires in COVID-19. Repertoires were generated with immunoSEQ multiplex PCR, while TCRdb's copy carries only in-frame clones and drops some. Of fewer than 300,000 clones listed, approximately 81% are singletons. The J segment lost 0 bases and the V segment lost 4 bases, leaving 15 bases of the junction unmatched. CDR3 length equals 19 residues. Germline lookup yields CDR1 LGHNT and CDR2 FRNRAP. Sequencing was performed on peripheral blood. The genes are TRBV12-5 and TRBJ1-5; TRBD1 agrees at 7 bases. The sequence came from a woman under 30 with acute or convalescent COVID-19. In DNA form, the CDR3 reads TGTGCTAGTGGTTCCTCCTATAACCTTGGACAGGCTAGCAATCAGCCCCAGCATTTT. Protein product: CASGSSYNLGQASNQPQHF.